These T cell receptor beta chains were read from a single sample in a study of T cell responses to AZD1222 COVID-19 vaccine. The method was immunoSEQ multiplex PCR; TCRdb's version includes in-frame clones alone and lacks a portion of them. The sample has approximately 200,000 clones, 90% to 95% seen once; the top ten hold 9.2%. Sample: peripheral blood, taken on day 0 of AZD1222 vaccination. All receptors come from an adult in good health. Each CDR3 is given with its conserved first and last residue. A D gene is named only where the DNA matches it firmly. Only part of the rows carry a size: once, few, many, or a class if the clone is expanded.

CDR3 protein,CDR3 DNA,V gene,D gene,J gene,clone size
CASSLGAILGGYTF,TGCGCCAGCAGCTTGGGGGCTATACTGGGTGGCTACACCTTC,TRBV5-1,.,TRBJ1-2,.
CASSRLAGGSYNEQFF,TGTGCCAGCAGCCGCCTAGCGGGAGGCTCCTACAATGAGCAGTTCTTC,TRBV3-1/TRBV3-2,TRBD2,TRBJ2-1,.
CASIRAGDGYTF,TGTGCCAGTATCCGCGCAGGGGATGGCTACACCTTC,TRBV19,.,TRBJ1-2,.
CATSRRNYEQYF,TGTGCCACCAGCCGACGAAACTACGAGCAGTACTTC,TRBV15,.,TRBJ2-7,once
CASSSTPGRNYYGYTF,TGTGCCAGTAGCTCCACTCCGGGACGAAATTACTATGGCTACACCTTC,TRBV19,.,TRBJ1-2,.
CASSSKRPRGSMNTEAFF,TGTGCCAGCAGTTCAAAACGCCCCAGGGGCTCCATGAACACTGAAGCTTTCTTT,TRBV27,.,TRBJ1-1,.
CASSFPGDQETQYF,TGCGCCAGCAGCTTTCCAGGGGACCAAGAGACCCAGTACTTC,TRBV5-1,.,TRBJ2-5,.
CASSEVAGGPYNEQFF,TGCGCCAGCAGTGAAGTAGCGGGAGGGCCCTACAATGAGCAGTTCTTC,TRBV10-1,TRBD2,TRBJ2-1,.
CASSTRGYEQYF,TGTGCCAGCAGTACAAGGGGCTACGAGCAGTACTTC,TRBV27,.,TRBJ2-7,.
CASSVWTTTEQYF,TGTGCCAGCAGCGTCTGGACAACCACGGAGCAGTACTTC,TRBV9,.,TRBJ2-7,.
CASSIRTGGPQPQHF,TGTGCCAGTAGTATTAGGACAGGGGGTCCTCAGCCCCAGCATTTT,TRBV19,TRBD1,TRBJ1-5,.
CASSAPLNTEAFF,TGTGCCAGCAGTGCACCCCTGAACACTGAAGCTTTCTTT,TRBV12-3/TRBV12-4,.,TRBJ1-1,.
CASSPRGNTEAFF,TGTGCCAGCAGCCCGCGGGGGAACACTGAAGCTTTCTTT,TRBV6-5,.,TRBJ1-1,.
CATSDFAGYEQYF,TGTGCCACCAGTGATTTTGCCGGCTACGAGCAGTACTTC,TRBV24-1,.,TRBJ2-7,.
CASSRAPQGTTNYGYTF,TGTGCCAGTAGTAGAGCGCCCCAGGGGACTACTAACTATGGCTACACCTTC,TRBV19,.,TRBJ1-2,.
CACQTSGRLRELFF,TGTGCCTGCCAGACTAGCGGGAGACTGAGGGAGCTGTTTTTT,TRBV30,TRBD2,TRBJ2-2,.
CASSQEDRGPYTIYF,TGCGCCAGCAGCCAAGAGGACAGGGGGCCGTACACCATATATTTT,TRBV4-3,TRBD1,TRBJ1-3,.
CASSPFVQPQHF,TGTGCCAGCAGTCCATTTGTTCAGCCCCAGCATTTT,TRBV28,.,TRBJ1-5,.
CASSLRGGEKLFF,TGTGCCAGCAGTTTGCGGGGGGGGGAAAAACTGTTTTTT,TRBV28,.,TRBJ1-4,.
CASISPGGGTEAFF,TGTGCCAGCATCAGCCCGGGGGGGGGAACTGAAGCTTTCTTT,TRBV28,.,TRBJ1-1,.
CASSTQLRNEQFF,TGTGCCAGCTCCACTCAGCTTCGGAATGAGCAGTTCTTC,TRBV28,.,TRBJ2-1,.
CASSPKQGLGANVLTF,TGTGCCAGCTCACCGAAACAGGGCCTGGGGGCCAACGTCCTGACTTTC,TRBV18,.,TRBJ2-6,.
CASRVGRETQYF,TGTGCCAGCAGGGTTGGGCGTGAGACCCAGTACTTC,TRBV25-1,.,TRBJ2-5,.
CASSLAVQGPVNVLTF,TGCGCCAGCAGCTTGGCCGTACAGGGGCCAGTCAACGTCCTGACTTTC,TRBV5-1,TRBD1,TRBJ2-6,.
CASRSGTAAYEQYF,TGTGCCAGCAGATCCGGGACCGCGGCCTACGAGCAGTACTTC,TRBV6-5,.,TRBJ2-7,once
CASSAASGIAYEQYF,TGTGCCAGCAGCGCAGCTAGCGGGATAGCCTACGAGCAGTACTTC,TRBV7-2,TRBD2,TRBJ2-7,.
CASRPLAGGPYEQYF,TGTGCCAGCAGACCTCTAGCGGGAGGGCCCTACGAGCAGTACTTC,TRBV6-4,TRBD2,TRBJ2-7,.
CASSIGSSGANVLTF,TGTGCCAGTAGTATCGGCTCCTCTGGGGCCAACGTCCTGACTTTC,TRBV19,.,TRBJ2-6,.
CARSHDRGVGYTF,TGCGCCCGCAGCCACGACAGGGGAGTCGGCTACACCTTC,TRBV4-3,TRBD1,TRBJ1-2,.
CASRLAGNSGNTIYF,TGTGCCAGTAGATTGGCGGGTAACTCTGGAAACACCATATATTTT,TRBV19,.,TRBJ1-3,.
CASRLGPGAGANVLTF,TGTGCCAGCAGATTGGGCCCCGGGGCAGGGGCCAACGTCCTGACTTTC,TRBV28,.,TRBJ2-6,once
CASKGLAGGYEQYF,TGTGCCAGCAAAGGACTAGCGGGGGGTTACGAGCAGTACTTC,TRBV27,TRBD2,TRBJ2-7,.
CAISGGQSNSPLHF,TGTGCCATCAGTGGGGGACAGAGTAATTCACCCCTCCACTTT,TRBV10-3,TRBD1,TRBJ1-6,few
CATSRARGAEDGYTF,TGTGCCACCAGCAGAGCACGGGGGGCAGAGGATGGCTACACCTTC,TRBV15,.,TRBJ1-2,once
CASSYSQASSTDTQYF,TGTGCCAGCAGTTACTCGCAAGCCTCTAGCACAGATACGCAGTATTTT,TRBV6-5,.,TRBJ2-3,.
CASSRGGGQGLLGGYTF,TGTGCCAGCAGTCGGGGAGGGGGACAGGGCCTTCTTGGTGGCTACACCTTC,TRBV28,TRBD1,TRBJ1-2,.
CASSTPGTGGYEQYF,TGTGCCAGCAGCACCCCCGGGACCGGGGGCTACGAGCAGTACTTC,TRBV9,.,TRBJ2-7,.
CASSLDGGARGIYEQYF,TGCGCCAGCAGCTTGGATGGGGGGGCGCGGGGAATTTACGAGCAGTACTTC,TRBV5-1,.,TRBJ2-7,few
CASSAQDRISGNTIYF,TGTGCCAGTAGTGCCCAAGACAGGATCTCTGGAAACACCATATATTTT,TRBV19,.,TRBJ1-3,.
CASGLRGNEQFF,TGTGCTAGTGGTTTGAGGGGAAATGAGCAGTTCTTC,TRBV12-5,.,TRBJ2-1,once
CASSPDLMNTEAFF,TGTGCCAGCAGCCCCGATCTAATGAACACTGAAGCTTTCTTT,TRBV5-8,.,TRBJ1-1,.
CASSVAGVNQPQHF,TGTGCCAGCAGCGTAGCGGGGGTCAATCAGCCCCAGCATTTT,TRBV9,.,TRBJ1-5,.
CASSLFLGRGIGELFF,TGTGCCAGCAGTTTATTTCTGGGCAGGGGGATCGGGGAGCTGTTTTTT,TRBV28,TRBD1,TRBJ2-2,.
CASSWGQKNTEAFF,TGTGCCAGCAGCTGGGGACAGAAGAACACTGAAGCTTTCTTT,TRBV7-9,TRBD1,TRBJ1-1,few
CASSLYLGVEKLFF,TGTGCCAGCAGCTTGTATCTGGGGGTGGAAAAACTGTTTTTT,TRBV5-8,.,TRBJ1-4,.
CASSPDRLAGSKGNEQFF,TGTGCCAGCAGTCCCGACCGACTAGCGGGATCGAAAGGCAATGAGCAGTTCTTC,TRBV27,TRBD2,TRBJ2-1,once
CATRPLGGGQGTPSF,TGTGCCACCAGACCCCTTGGGGGGGGACAGGGGACTCCTTCGTTC,TRBV15,TRBD1,TRBJ1-2,.
CASRVYRDNYGYTF,TGTGCCAGCAGAGTATACAGGGACAACTATGGCTACACCTTC,TRBV2,.,TRBJ1-2,once
CAWSVGETQYF,TGTGCCTGGAGTGTTGGCGAGACCCAGTACTTC,TRBV30,.,TRBJ2-5,once
CASRQTGGETQYF,TGTGCCAGCAGACAAACAGGGGGGGAGACCCAGTACTTC,TRBV6-5,TRBD1,TRBJ2-5,.
CSASLRLASNQPQHF,TGCAGTGCTAGTCTTCGACTGGCAAGCAATCAGCCCCAGCATTTT,TRBV20-1,.,TRBJ1-5,once
CASSGQGGQPQHF,TGTGCCAGTAGCGGGCAGGGAGGCCAGCCCCAGCATTTT,TRBV19,.,TRBJ1-5,.
CASRHPTGSSYEQYF,TGTGCCAGCAGACACCCCACAGGGTCCTCCTACGAGCAGTACTTC,TRBV28,.,TRBJ2-7,.
CASTGQGHYEQYF,TGTGCCAGCACGGGACAGGGCCACTACGAGCAGTACTTC,TRBV6-6,TRBD1,TRBJ2-7,.
CASSLASRKIVYGYTF,TGTGCCAGCAGCTTGGCCAGCCGGAAAATCGTCTATGGCTACACCTTC,TRBV5-7,.,TRBJ1-2,.
CASSLLPTASYNEQFF,TGTGCCAGCAGCCTTCTTCCAACGGCTTCCTACAATGAGCAGTTCTTC,TRBV27,.,TRBJ2-1,once
CASSMNTEAFF,TGTGCCAGTAGTATGAACACTGAAGCTTTCTTT,TRBV25-1,.,TRBJ1-1,.
CASRREATGELFF,TGTGCCAGCAGAAGGGAGGCCACCGGGGAGCTGTTTTTT,TRBV5-4,.,TRBJ2-2,.
CASSESTGGTEAFF,TGTGCCAGCAGTGAGTCTACAGGGGGCACTGAAGCTTTCTTT,TRBV25-1,TRBD1,TRBJ1-1,.